What follows are 9 T cell receptor beta chains derived from one specimen sequenced in a study of neoadjuvant nivolumab and ipilimumab in lung cancer. Profiled with immunoSEQ multiplex PCR; TCRdb holds only in-frame clones, not every one. The table includes about 30,000 clones, about 92% detected once. Sample: peripheral blood, taken after neoadjuvant nivolumab, alone or with ipilimumab, at or shortly before surgery. These receptors were collected from an adult with non-small cell lung cancer.

The CDR3 nucleotides are TGTGCCAGCAGCTGGGACAGGGGACAAGGAAACACCATATATTTT. Protein sequence: CASSWDRGQGNTIYF. This chain joins TRBV11-2 and TRBJ1-3, with TRBD1 matching 10 bases. The CDR3 consists of 15 residues. CDR1 and CDR2 (germline): SGHAT, FQNNGV. V lost 4 bases, J lost 4 bases, and 4 bases stayed unmatched. Based on the CDR3 plus reference TRBV11-2 and TRBJ1-3, the full variable domain is EAGVAQSPRYKIIEKRQSVAFWCNPISGHATLYWYQQILGQGPKLLIQFQNNGVVDDSQLPKDRFSAERLKGVDSTLKIQPAKLEDSAVYLCASSWDRGQGNTIYFGEGSWLTVV.

J is TRBJ1-4 and V is TRBV5-4; tentatively, D is TRBD1 (5 bases). The ends were cut back, 4 bases at V and 0 bases at J, with 16 bases in the middle. CDR3 length: 17 residues. In germline, CDR1 is SGHNT, CDR2 YYREEE (reference sequence). The DNA for the CDR3 is TGTGCCAGCAGCCGCTCCCAGGGAGCGGCAACTAATGAAAAACTGTTTTTT. Its translation is CASSRSQGAATNEKLFF. The whole variable domain, filled in from reference TRBV5-4 and TRBJ1-4, reads ETGVTQSPTHLIKTRGQQVTLRCSSQSGHNTVSWYQQALGQGPQFIFQYYREEENGRGNFPPRFSGLQFPNYSSELNVNALELDDSALYLCASSRSQGAATNEKLFFGSGTQLSVL.

The V and J genes are TRBV19 and TRBJ2-6, with a weak D call TRBD1 (5 bases). Looked up from germline, CDR1 is LNHDA and CDR2 is SQIVND (reference sequence). The CDR3 extends over 14 amino acids. The V end was cut by 4 bases, the J end by 3 bases, with 7 bases between. The CDR3 DNA is TGTGCCAGTAGTACAGGGTTTGGGGCCAACGTCCTGACTTTC. This codes for CASSTGFGANVLTF.

This chain connects TRBV4-1 to TRBJ2-5; 7 nucleotides match TRBD2. V dropped 3 bases and J dropped 4; count of bases not matched to a gene: 8. This CDR3 comprises 15 residues. Germline V gene sequence: CDR1 MGHRA, CDR2 YSYEKL. The CDR3 DNA reads as TGCGCCAGCAGCCAGAGGGAGGGGAGGGCAGAGACCCAGTACTTC. This encodes CASSQREGRAETQYF.

This clone appeared a few times. The chain has TRBV28 and TRBJ2-7; no clear D. This CDR3 region has 15 residues. Germline CDR1 is MDHEN and CDR2 is SYDVKM. The germline V and J ends were trimmed by 5 bases and 6 bases, with 20 bases remaining between them. The chain's CDR3 is CASSAETYSRVEQYF. The CDR3 DNA reads as TGTGCCAGCAGTGCGGAGACATACAGCCGGGTCGAGCAGTACTTC.

V gene TRBV5-1 combines with J gene TRBJ2-1; a possible D gene is TRBD2 (5 bases). Germline-derived CDR1 and CDR2 are SGHRS and YFSETQ. The CDR3 extends over 14 amino acids. Trimming shortened V by 2 bases and J by 5 bases, and 11 bases separated the two germline ends. CDR3 nucleotides: TGCGCCAGCAGCTTCGAACGGGATAACAATGAGCAGTTCTTC. Protein: CASSFERDNNEQFF.

The CDR3 loop is CASLSYDYQGGNQPQHF. In DNA, the CDR3 is TGTGCCAGCCTCTCATATGATTATCAGGGAGGGAATCAGCCCCAGCATTTT. The chain couples TRBV7-9 to TRBJ1-5; D possibly corresponds to TRBD1 (5 bases). Trimming left V 8 bases short and J 4 bases short, with 24 bases between. CDR1 SEHNR and CDR2 FQNEAQ come from the germline V gene (reference sequence). The length of the CDR3 is 17 residues.

This chain connects TRBV20-1 to TRBJ1-1; the D is unclear. This CDR3 region has 11 residues. The ends were cut back, 1 base at V and 3 bases at J, with 3 bases in the middle. Per germline, CDR1 DFQATT and CDR2 SNEGSKA (reference sequence). The DNA for the CDR3 is TGCAGTGCTAGAGGGGACACTGAAGCTTTCTTT. Translating it yields CSARGDTEAFF.

The chain links TRBV6-1 to TRBJ2-7; D remains unclear. The CDR3 sequence is 14 residues long. V was shortened by 7 bases and J by 6 bases, with 19 bases between the two germline ends. The germline gives CDR1 MNHNS, CDR2 SASEGT. The CDR3 sequence is CASKFSTSPGEQYF. In DNA form, the CDR3 reads TGTGCCAGCAAGTTCTCCACGAGTCCGGGCGAGCAGTACTTC.